These 17 T cell receptor beta chains came from one sample sequenced in a study of graft-versus-host responses after intestinal transplantation. Antigens of these TCRs are unknown. Generated by immunoSEQ multiplex PCR, the TCRdb table keeps only in-frame clones and is missing some. This sample has about 36,000 clones, with approximately 93% found just once. This material consisted of unstimulated CD4+ T cells sorted from spleen or lymph node cells, taken before transplant. These receptors were obtained from a human donor who was the organ donor for an intestinal transplant.

The V call is TRBV4-1, the J call TRBJ2-2; a possible D gene is TRBD1 (6 bases). In germline, CDR1 is MGHRA, CDR2 YSYEKL. The CDR3 consists of 16 residues. Trimming pared 3 bases from V and 4 bases from J, leaving 15 bases between. This CDR3 reads CASSHPGAGVTGELFF. CDR3 nucleotides: TGCGCCAGCAGCCACCCCGGGGCAGGGGTCACCGGGGAGCTGTTTTTT.

J is TRBJ2-6 and V is TRBV19; D is perhaps TRBD1 or TRBD2 (6 bases each). Trimming shortened V by 6 bases and J by 1 base, and 10 bases separated the two germline ends. Looked up from germline, CDR1 is LNHDA and CDR2 is SQIVND (reference sequence). The CDR3 extends over 15 amino acids. The CDR3 bases are TGTGCCAGTAGGGAGGGGGTGTCTGGGGCCAACGTCCTGACTTTC. This gives the protein CASREGVSGANVLTF.

V is TRBV6-1 and J is TRBJ1-2; D unresolved. The CDR3 consists of 13 residues. Between the trimmed V and J ends, which lost 3 bases and 6 bases, there was a span of 11 bases. Germline CDR1 MNHNS, CDR2 SASEGT. CDR3 in amino acids: CASSEAGRDGYTF. DNA of the CDR3: TGTGCCAGCAGTGAGGCAGGTCGGGATGGCTACACCTTC.

The J gene is TRBJ1-2, the V gene TRBV5-4, with D possibly matching TRBD1 (6 bases). Per the germline V gene, CDR1 is SGHNT and CDR2 is YYREEE (reference sequence). Trimming stripped 1 base from V and 9 bases from J, with 13 bases between. The CDR3 is made up of 13 amino acids. CDR3: CASSLYREDRYTF. In DNA form, the CDR3 reads TGTGCCAGCAGCTTGTACAGGGAGGATCGCTACACCTTC.

J is TRBJ2-1 and V is TRBV7-3; 9 bases fit TRBD2. V lost 1 base to trimming and J lost 0 bases; unmatched junction nucleotides: 7. Per germline, CDR1 SGHTA and CDR2 FQGTGA. The CDR3 length is 18 residues. The CDR3, as DNA: TGTGCCAGCAGCTTAAGGACGGCGGGGGGGCTCTCCTACAATGAGCAGTTCTTC. Translated, it gives CASSLRTAGGLSYNEQFF. The variable domain in full, completed from reference TRBV7-3 and TRBJ2-1, reads GAGVSQTPSNKVTEKGKYVELRCDPISGHTALYWYRQSLGQGPEFLIYFQGTGAADDSGLPNDRFFAVRPEGSVSTLKIQRTERGDSAVYLCASSLRTAGGLSYNEQFFGPGTRLTVL.

The rearrangement uses TRBV5-4 and TRBJ1-2, with 9 bases that match TRBD1. Germline assignment: CDR1 SGHNT and CDR2 YYREEE (reference sequence). The CDR3 has 12 amino acids. J lost 12 bases, V lost 4 bases, and 7 bases had no gene match. CDR3 loop: CASSHRDRVNTF. CDR3 coding DNA: TGTGCCAGCAGCCACCGGGACAGGGTGAACACCTTC.

CDR3 region: CASSVVANYGYTF. The CDR3 coding sequence is TGTGCCAGCAGCGTAGTTGCTAACTATGGCTACACCTTC. The chain couples TRBV9 to TRBJ1-2; D remains ambiguous. Germline lookup yields CDR1 SGDLS and CDR2 YYNGEE. The CDR3 is made up of 13 amino acids. V was trimmed by 0 bases and J by 0 bases, leaving 3 bases between them.

The rearrangement joins TRBV9 to TRBJ2-3; TRBD2 matches 10 bases. Losses at the gene ends were 1 base for V and 5 bases for J; bases not matched to a gene: 7. Germline V gene sequence: CDR1 SGDLS, CDR2 YYNGEE. The CDR3 totals 16 residues. The CDR3 region is CASSVWASGGRDTQYF. CDR3 DNA: TGTGCCAGCAGCGTATGGGCTAGCGGGGGTCGAGATACGCAGTATTTT.

This clone was recorded once. V gene TRBV10-3 combines with J gene TRBJ1-1; 7 bases match TRBD1. The CDR3 totals 12 residues. V trimming: 6 bases; J trimming: 6 bases; junction bases outside the gene matches: 4. Per the germline V gene, CDR1 is ENHRY and CDR2 is SYGVKD. CDR3 residues: CAIREGTAEAFF. As DNA, the CDR3 is TGTGCCATCAGGGAAGGGACAGCTGAAGCTTTCTTT.

The chain employs TRBV9 and TRBJ2-3, with 7 bases matching TRBD2. The germline CDR1 and CDR2 sequences are SGDLS and YYNGEE. The CDR3 is 15 residues long. After removal of 0 bases from V and 0 bases from J, the junction contained 1 base not matched to a gene. The CDR3 DNA sequence: TGTGCCAGCAGCGTAGTGGGGGGGAGCACAGATACGCAGTATTTT. Protein product: CASSVVGGSTDTQYF.

This rearrangement joins TRBV10-1 to TRBJ2-7; D remains unclear. V lost 2 bases and J 3 bases, leaving 8 bases between the germline ends. The CDR3 is 13 residues long. CDR1 and CDR2 from the germline V gene are WNHNN and SYGVQD (reference sequence). In DNA, the CDR3 is TGCGCCAGCAGTGAGGGCAGGAGCTACGAGCAGTACTTC. Amino acid sequence: CASSEGRSYEQYF.

V is TRBV6-1 and J is TRBJ2-7, with 9 positions matching TRBD1. V lost 5 bases to trimming and J lost 2 bases; unmatched junction nucleotides: 7. This CDR3 has 15 amino acids. From germline, CDR1 is MNHNS and CDR2 SASEGT. The CDR3, as DNA: TGTGCCAGCAGTACCTCCGGGACAGGGCCCTACGAGCAGTACTTC. Its translation is CASSTSGTGPYEQYF.

The chain combines TRBV11-3 with TRBJ2-2; D gene unclear. In germline, CDR1 is SGHNT, CDR2 YENEEA. Trimming left V 3 bases short and J 13 bases short, with 9 bases between. This CDR3 is built from 11 residues. The CDR3 sequence is CASSLGFRLFF. The CDR3 DNA reads as TGTGCCAGCAGCTTGGGGTTTCGGCTGTTTTTT.

The V and J genes are TRBV30 and TRBJ2-7; 16 bases map to TRBD2. The germline V gene encodes CDR1 GTSNPN and CDR2 SVGIG (reference sequence). CDR3 length: 17 amino acids. The V gene end was trimmed by 4 bases and the J gene end by 4 bases; junction bases not matched to a gene: 10. The CDR3 loop is CAWTRHSGLAGGYEQYF. The CDR3 DNA is TGTGCCTGGACCCGACACTCGGGACTAGCGGGGGGGTACGAGCAGTACTTC.

V and J are TRBV4-3 and TRBJ2-5, with D perhaps being TRBD1 or TRBD2 (5 bases each). V lost 5 bases and J lost 7, with 23 bases in between. The CDR3 totals 16 residues. From germline, CDR1 is LGHNA and CDR2 YSLEER. CDR3 nucleotides: TGCGCCAGCAGCAAACCCGGGACCGCTGATATTTGGACCCAGTACTTC. This codes for CASSKPGTADIWTQYF.

CDR3 residues: CSVESGRGITEAFF. Written as DNA, the CDR3 is TGCAGCGTTGAAAGCGGGCGGGGAATAACTGAAGCTTTCTTT. The genes are TRBV29-1 and TRBJ1-1, with D unclear. Germline V lookup: CDR1 SQVTM, CDR2 ANQGSEA. V was cut by 2 bases and J by 5 bases, with 15 bases left in between. The length of the CDR3 is 14 residues. Filled out from reference TRBV29-1 and TRBJ1-1, the complete variable domain reads SAVISQKPSRDICQRGTSLTIQCQVDSQVTMMFWYRQQPGQSLTLIATANQGSEATYESGFVIDKFPISRPNLTFSTLTVSNMSPEDSSIYLCSVESGRGITEAFFGQGTRLTVV.

The rearrangement links TRBV29-1 to TRBJ1-2; the D is unclear. CDR1 and CDR2 (germline): SQVTM, ANQGSEA. V dropped 3 bases and J dropped 6 bases, with 20 bases sitting between them. CDR3 length equals 15 residues. CDR3 in amino acids: CSVEGRTGVRDGYTF. In DNA form, the CDR3 reads TGCAGCGTTGAGGGGAGGACGGGTGTTAGGGATGGCTACACCTTC.